This T cell receptor beta chain emerged from a study of identical twins. Trimming stripped 0 bases from V and 2 bases from J, with 19 bases between. CDR1 SGHRS and CDR2 YFSETQ come from the germline V gene. The CDR3 is 18 residues long. TCRdb passed the 5' RACE reads through MiXCR, listing each CDR3 protein once. The sample shows just over 500,000 distinct CDR3 sequences, roughly a fifth of them seen only once. With respect to this clonotype: What it recognizes is unknown.

Whole-study results and caveats: While abundant cord blood beta clonotypes carried fewer insertions, memory repertoires showed no such pattern. The study found that models underestimated out-of-frame TCR alpha sharing in monozygotic twins.

These data were also filed under a second study, of T cells expressing NK-cell markers. This second study notes: It was sorted CD3+CD56-NKG2C+, CD3+CD56+NKG2C- and CD3+CD56+NKG2C+ T cells that provided the TCR beta repertoires.

This chain links TRBV5-1 with TRBJ2-3; possibly TRBD2 for D (5 bases). The TCR originated in a woman in her late teens or twenties in good health. Specimen: CD4+ T cells sorted from blood. The CDR3 reads CASSLELRGMGNTDTQYF. CDR3 nucleotide sequence: TGCGCCAGCAGCTTGGAACTCAGAGGGATGGGGAACACAGATACGCAGTATTTT.